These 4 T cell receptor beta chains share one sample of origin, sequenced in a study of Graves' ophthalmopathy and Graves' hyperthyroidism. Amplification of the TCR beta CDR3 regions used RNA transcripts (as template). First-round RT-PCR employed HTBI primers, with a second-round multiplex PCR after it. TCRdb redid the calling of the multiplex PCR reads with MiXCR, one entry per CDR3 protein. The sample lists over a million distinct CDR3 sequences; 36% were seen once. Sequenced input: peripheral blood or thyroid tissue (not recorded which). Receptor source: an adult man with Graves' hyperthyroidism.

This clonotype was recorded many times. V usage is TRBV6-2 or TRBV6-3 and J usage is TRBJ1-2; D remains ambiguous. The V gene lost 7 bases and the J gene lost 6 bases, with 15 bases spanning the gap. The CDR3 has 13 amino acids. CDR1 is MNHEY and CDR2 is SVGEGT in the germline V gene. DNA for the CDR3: TGTGCCAGCAACCTGGAGGTTTGGGATGGCTACACCTTC. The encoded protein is CASNLEVWDGYTF.

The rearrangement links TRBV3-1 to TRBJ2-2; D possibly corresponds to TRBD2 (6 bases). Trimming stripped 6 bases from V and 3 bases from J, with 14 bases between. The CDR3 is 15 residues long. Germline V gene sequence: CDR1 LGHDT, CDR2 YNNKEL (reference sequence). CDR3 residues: CASREWEEDTGELFF. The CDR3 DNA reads TGTGCCAGCAGGGAATGGGAGGAGGACACCGGGGAGCTGTTTTTT.

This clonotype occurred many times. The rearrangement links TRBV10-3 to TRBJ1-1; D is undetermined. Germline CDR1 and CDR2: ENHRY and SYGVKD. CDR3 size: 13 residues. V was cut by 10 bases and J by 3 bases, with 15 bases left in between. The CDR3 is CASTGVVDTEAFF. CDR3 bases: TGTGCCAGCACCGGGGTTGTGGACACTGAAGCTTTCTTT.

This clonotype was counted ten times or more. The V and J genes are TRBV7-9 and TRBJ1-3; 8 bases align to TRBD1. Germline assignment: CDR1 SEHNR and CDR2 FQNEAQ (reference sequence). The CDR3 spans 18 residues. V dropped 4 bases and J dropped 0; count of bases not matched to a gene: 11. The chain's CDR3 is CASSWPEGQGASGNTIYF. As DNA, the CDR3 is TGTGCCAGCAGCTGGCCGGAGGGGCAGGGGGCCTCTGGAAACACCATATATTTT.